The 21 T cell receptor beta chains below were found in one sample sequenced in a study of shared clonotypes between healthy human individuals. Assay used: immunoSEQ multiplex PCR; TCRdb lists only in-frame clones, some missing. The profile shows a few million clones, 90% to 96% of them singletons. The sequencing input was naive CD4+ T cells sorted from blood. The subset was: CD45RA+ positively selected. Every receptor here comes from a man aged 18 to 30 in good health.

The chain uses TRBV7-2 and TRBJ2-1; TRBD2 matches at 9 bases. Germline CDR1 and CDR2: SGHTA and FQGNSA. With V trimmed by 0 bases and J by 0 bases, 0 bases remained unmatched. This CDR3 comprises 16 residues. The CDR3 here is CASSLATSGSYNEQFF. The CDR3 nucleotides read TGTGCCAGCAGCTTAGCGACTAGCGGCTCCTACAATGAGCAGTTCTTC.

The genes are TRBV5-3 and TRBJ1-1; D is possibly TRBD1 (5 bases). TRBV5-3 is noted as an ORF with a role that remains uncertain. V was shortened by 4 bases and J by 7 bases, with 14 bases between the two germline ends. CDR3 length: 13 residues. The CDR3 nucleotides read TGTGCCAGAAGCCATATAGGCGACAGTGAAGCTTTCTTT. Translation: CARSHIGDSEAFF.

This clone was detected once. The rearrangement links TRBV6-6 to TRBJ1-2; the D gene is possibly TRBD1 (6 bases). The germline CDR1 and CDR2 sequences are MNHNY and SVGAGI (reference sequence). Between the trimmed V and J ends, which lost 7 bases and 3 bases, there was a span of 15 bases. The CDR3 has 14 residues. The DNA for the CDR3 is TGTGCCAGCACCTCAGGGGTGCGAGACTATGGCTACACCTTC. This codes for CASTSGVRDYGYTF.

The chain couples TRBV10-3 to TRBJ1-2, with D tentatively TRBD1 (5 bases). The CDR3 length is 15 residues. V lost 4 bases and J lost 0, with 12 bases in between. Looked up from germline, CDR1 is ENHRY and CDR2 is SYGVKD. CDR3 DNA sequence: TGTGCCATCAGTGGGAGGGACCTCACTAACTATGGCTACACCTTC. Protein product: CAISGRDLTNYGYTF.

The chain has TRBV29-1 and TRBJ1-1; a possible D gene is TRBD1 (5 bases). Trimming took off 4 bases at V and 1 base at J, with 13 bases between the two ends. Germline CDR1 and CDR2: SQVTM and ANQGSEA. The CDR3 extends over 14 amino acids. CDR3 nucleotides: TGCAGCGTTGGACAGCCCCCGTCGAACACTGAAGCTTTCTTT. It translates to CSVGQPPSNTEAFF.

This chain joins TRBV5-1 and TRBJ2-7; 7 nucleotides agree with TRBD1. This CDR3 spans 10 amino acids. Per germline, CDR1 SGHRS and CDR2 YFSETQ. The CDR3 here is CASSLDRGYV. Written as DNA, the CDR3 is TGCGCCAGCAGCTTGGACAGGGGATATGTC.

The chain is built from TRBV11-1 and TRBJ2-3; D ambiguous. Germline V gives CDR1 SGHAT, CDR2 FQDESV (reference sequence). There are 11 residues in the CDR3. With 3 bases removed from V and 4 bases from J, the gap between germline ends came to 2 bases. CDR3 sequence: CASSFSDTQYF. Here the CDR3 DNA reads TGTGCCAGCAGCTTCTCAGATACGCAGTATTTT.

This clone was detected only a few times. The chain is built from TRBV6-5 and TRBJ1-2; D uncertain. V lost 6 bases and J lost 6, with 8 bases in between. CDR1 and CDR2 from the germline V gene are MNHEY and SVGAGI. The length of the CDR3 is 11 residues. The CDR3 protein is CASSPSNGYTF. In nucleotides, the CDR3 is TGTGCCAGCAGCCCCTCCAATGGCTACACCTTC.

Regarding this clone: Other DNA sequences in this sample translate to the same CDR3. The V and J genes are TRBV4-1 and TRBJ1-6; D perhaps matches TRBD1 (5 bases). CDR3 length: 15 residues. Trimming pared 3 bases from V and 1 base from J, leaving 7 bases between. The V gene's germline CDR1 is MGHRA and CDR2 YSYEKL. The CDR3 sequence is CASSQGGSYNSPLHF. The CDR3, as DNA: TGCGCCAGCAGCCAGGGGGGGTCCTATAATTCACCCCTCCACTTT.

The chain links TRBV5-1 to TRBJ1-4; D is ambiguous. V was shortened by 0 bases and J by 5 bases, with 11 bases between the two germline ends. Germline V gene sequence: CDR1 SGHRS, CDR2 YFSETQ. This CDR3 spans 15 amino acids. The CDR3 DNA is TGCGCCAGCAGCTTGGGATTGACCAGAAATGAAAAACTGTTTTTT. Protein product: CASSLGLTRNEKLFF.

This chain connects TRBV5-6 to TRBJ2-4, with D perhaps matching TRBD2 (6 bases). The CDR3 spans 14 residues. Between the trimmed V and J ends, which lost 1 base and 7 bases, there was a span of 12 bases. Germline assignment: CDR1 SGHDT and CDR2 YYEEEE. CDR3 sequence (DNA): TGTGCCAGCAGCTTGCCGGGGGATTGGAACATTCAGTACTTC. It is translated as CASSLPGDWNIQYF.

This chain connects TRBV6-1 to TRBJ1-2; 9 bases align to TRBD1. The V gene's germline CDR1 is MNHNS and CDR2 SASEGT. Trimming at V came to 3 bases and at J to 4 bases, leaving 6 bases not matched to a gene. The CDR3 is 15 amino acids. The CDR3 reads CASSEGQGLGYGYTF. The CDR3 DNA follows: TGTGCCAGCAGTGAGGGACAGGGTTTGGGCTATGGCTACACCTTC.

The chain is built from TRBV11-2 and TRBJ2-7; 9 bases match TRBD2. CDR3 size: 17 residues. Germline lookup yields CDR1 SGHAT and CDR2 FQNNGV. J was trimmed by 3 bases and V by 3 bases; bases with no gene match: 12. CDR3 in amino acids: CASSFSSSGISLYEQYF. The CDR3 nucleotides are TGTGCCAGCAGCTTTAGTTCTAGCGGGATTTCCCTCTACGAGCAGTACTTC. Full variable domain (rest looked up from reference TRBV11-2 and TRBJ2-7): EAGVAQSPRYKIIEKRQSVAFWCNPISGHATLYWYQQILGQGPKLLIQFQNNGVVDDSQLPKDRFSAERLKGVDSTLKIQPAKLEDSAVYLCASSFSSSGISLYEQYFGPGTRLTVT.

This chain uses TRBV30 with TRBJ1-3; D is ambiguous. CDR1 is GTSNPN and CDR2 is SVGIG in the germline V gene (reference sequence). There are 14 residues in the CDR3. V was clipped by 5 bases and J by 4 bases, with 15 bases between them. CDR3 sequence (DNA): TGTGCCTGGGGGTTCCGGGCGTTCGGAAACACCATATATTTT. Its translation is CAWGFRAFGNTIYF.

The V gene is TRBV28, the J gene TRBJ1-6; TRBD1 matches 9 bases. V was clipped by 4 bases and J by 7 bases; unmatched bases: 5. The CDR3 runs to 15 residues. Germline assignment: CDR1 MDHEN and CDR2 SYDVKM. Here the CDR3 reads CASSSGDRENSPLHF. The CDR3 nucleotides read TGTGCCAGCAGTTCAGGGGACAGGGAGAATTCACCCCTCCACTTT.

The chain combines TRBV6-1 with TRBJ2-1; the D is unclear. Germline V lookup: CDR1 MNHNS, CDR2 SASEGT. Trimming took off 4 bases at V and 7 bases at J, with 8 bases between the two ends. The CDR3 extends over 12 amino acids. DNA of the CDR3: TGTGCCAGCAGTGTAGAGGTAAATGAGCAGTTCTTC. Amino acids: CASSVEVNEQFF.

CDR3 DNA sequence: TGTGCCAGCAGTCGCGGACAGGGGAGGAATGGCTACACCTTC. This translates into CASSRGQGRNGYTF. V is TRBV7-8 and J is TRBJ1-2; 9 nucleotides align to TRBD1. The CDR3 is 14 amino acids. Losses at the gene ends were 6 bases for V and 6 bases for J; bases not matched to a gene: 8. The V gene's germline CDR1 is SGHVS and CDR2 FQNEAQ.

This rearrangement joins TRBV30 to TRBJ2-1; D not certain. In germline, CDR1 is GTSNPN, CDR2 SVGIG (reference sequence). The CDR3 has 13 amino acids. Trimming pared 1 base from V and 11 bases from J, leaving 15 bases between. CDR3 amino acids: CAWSDRPEEQQFF. The DNA for the CDR3 is TGTGCCTGGAGTGACCGGCCCGAGGAACAGCAGTTCTTC.

This chain's CDR3 is CASSFHSLPEVEAFF. The CDR3 coding sequence is TGTGCCAGCAGCTTTCATAGTCTACCGGAGGTCGAAGCTTTCTTT. This chain connects TRBV7-9 to TRBJ1-1, with D unresolved. The CDR3 contains 15 residues. Deletions cut 3 bases from V and 8 bases from J, with 19 bases between. Germline V lookup: CDR1 SEHNR, CDR2 FQNEAQ (reference sequence). Full variable domain (rest looked up from reference TRBV7-9 and TRBJ1-1): DTGVSQNPRHKITKRGQNVTFRCDPISEHNRLYWYRQTLGQGPEFLTYFQNEAQLEKSRLLSDRFSAERPKGSFSTLEIQRTEQGDSAMYLCASSFHSLPEVEAFFGQGTRLTVV.

The chain combines TRBV30 with TRBJ2-4, with D unclear. The CDR3 length is 16 residues. Germline CDR1 is GTSNPN and CDR2 is SVGIG (reference sequence). The V end was cut by 2 bases, the J end by 0 bases, with 14 bases between. The CDR3: CAWSPKGNLAKNIQYF. The CDR3 DNA sequence: TGTGCCTGGAGTCCCAAGGGAAACCTAGCCAAAAACATTCAGTACTTC.

The rearrangement links TRBV9 to TRBJ1-5; TRBD1 aligns across 9 bases. This CDR3 has 15 residues. In germline, CDR1 is SGDLS, CDR2 YYNGEE. V lost 3 bases and J lost 7; bases outside the gene matches: 8. Here the CDR3 DNA reads TGTGCCAGCAGCGCACAGGGGGCGGTCGGGCAGCCCCAGCATTTT. Protein product: CASSAQGAVGQPQHF.